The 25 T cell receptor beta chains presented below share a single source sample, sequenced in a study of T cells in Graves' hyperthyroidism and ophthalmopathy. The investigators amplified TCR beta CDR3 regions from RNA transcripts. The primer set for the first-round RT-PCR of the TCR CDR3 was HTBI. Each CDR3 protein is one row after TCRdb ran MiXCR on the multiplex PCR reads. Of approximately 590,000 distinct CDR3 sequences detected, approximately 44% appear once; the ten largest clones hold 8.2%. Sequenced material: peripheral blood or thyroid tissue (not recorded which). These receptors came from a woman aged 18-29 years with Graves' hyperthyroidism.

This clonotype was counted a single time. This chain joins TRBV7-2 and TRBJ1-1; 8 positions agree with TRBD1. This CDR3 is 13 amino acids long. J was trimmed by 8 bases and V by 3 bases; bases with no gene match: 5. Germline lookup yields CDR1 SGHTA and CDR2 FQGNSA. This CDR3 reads CASSFGQGPEAFF. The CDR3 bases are TGTGCCAGCAGCTTCGGACAGGGCCCCGAAGCTTTCTTT.

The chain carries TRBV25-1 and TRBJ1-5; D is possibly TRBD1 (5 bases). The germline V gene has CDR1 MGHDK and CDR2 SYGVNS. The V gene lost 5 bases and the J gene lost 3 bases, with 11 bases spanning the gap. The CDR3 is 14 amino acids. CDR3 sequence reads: CASSPAGINQPQHF. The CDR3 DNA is TGTGCCAGCAGTCCGGCAGGGATCAATCAGCCCCAGCATTTT.

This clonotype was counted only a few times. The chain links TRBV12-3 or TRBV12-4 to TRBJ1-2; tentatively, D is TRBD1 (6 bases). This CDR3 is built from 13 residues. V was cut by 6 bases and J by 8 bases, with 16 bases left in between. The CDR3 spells CASRPSSGGGYTF. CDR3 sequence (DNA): TGTGCCAGCAGGCCTTCGAGTGGGGGCGGCTACACCTTC.

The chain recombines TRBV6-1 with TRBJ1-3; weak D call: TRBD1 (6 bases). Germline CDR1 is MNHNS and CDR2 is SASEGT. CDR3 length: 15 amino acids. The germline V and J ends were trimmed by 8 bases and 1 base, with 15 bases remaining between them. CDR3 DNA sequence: TGTGCCAGCGGCATGGGGGCAGGTTCTGGAAACACCATATATTTT. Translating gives CASGMGAGSGNTIYF.

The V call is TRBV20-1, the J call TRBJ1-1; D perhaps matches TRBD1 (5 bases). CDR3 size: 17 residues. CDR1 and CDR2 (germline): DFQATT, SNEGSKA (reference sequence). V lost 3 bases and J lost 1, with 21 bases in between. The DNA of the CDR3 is TGCAGTGCTAGCGTGGGGCAGCTATCTAGGGGGAACACTGAAGCTTTCTTT. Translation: CSASVGQLSRGNTEAFF.

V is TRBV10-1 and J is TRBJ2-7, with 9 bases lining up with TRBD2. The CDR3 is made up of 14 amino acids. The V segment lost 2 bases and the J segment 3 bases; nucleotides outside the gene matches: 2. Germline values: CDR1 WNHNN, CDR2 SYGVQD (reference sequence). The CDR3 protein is CASSEGGRVYEQYF. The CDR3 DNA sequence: TGCGCCAGCAGTGAGGGCGGGAGGGTCTACGAGCAGTACTTC.

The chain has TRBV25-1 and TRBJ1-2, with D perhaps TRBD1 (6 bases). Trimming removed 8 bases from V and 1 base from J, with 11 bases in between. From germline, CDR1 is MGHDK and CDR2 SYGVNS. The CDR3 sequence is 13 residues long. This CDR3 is CASDGGGNYGYTF. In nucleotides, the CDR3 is TGTGCCAGCGACGGAGGGGGTAACTATGGCTACACCTTC.

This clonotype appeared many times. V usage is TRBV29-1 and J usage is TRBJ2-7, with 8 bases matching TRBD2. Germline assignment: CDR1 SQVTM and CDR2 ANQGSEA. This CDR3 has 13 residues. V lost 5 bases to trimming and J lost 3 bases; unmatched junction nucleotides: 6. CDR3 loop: CSVPGGEVYEQYF. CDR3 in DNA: TGCAGCGTTCCCGGGGGGGAGGTCTACGAGCAGTACTTC.

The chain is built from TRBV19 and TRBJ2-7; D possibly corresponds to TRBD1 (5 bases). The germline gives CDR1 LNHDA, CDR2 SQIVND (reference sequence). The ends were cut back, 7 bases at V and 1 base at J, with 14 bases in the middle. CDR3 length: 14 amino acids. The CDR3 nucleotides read TGTGCCAGTAAGGTTCGGGCAGGGTCCTACGAGCAGTACTTC. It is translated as CASKVRAGSYEQYF.

The CDR3: CASSWDRSPTGELFF. The CDR3 DNA reads as TGTGCCAGCAGCTGGGACAGAAGCCCAACCGGGGAGCTGTTTTTT. The V gene is TRBV7-9, the J gene TRBJ2-2; 7 positions agree with TRBD1. Trimming took 4 bases from V and 5 from J; bases not matched to a gene: 7. The CDR3 is 15 amino acids. Germline CDR1 is SEHNR and CDR2 is FQNEAQ (reference sequence).

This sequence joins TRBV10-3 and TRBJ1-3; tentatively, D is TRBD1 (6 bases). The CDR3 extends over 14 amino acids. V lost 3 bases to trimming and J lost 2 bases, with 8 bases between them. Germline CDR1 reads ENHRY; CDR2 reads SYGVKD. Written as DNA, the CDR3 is TGTGCCATCAGTGACAGGGACACTGGAAACACCATATATTTT. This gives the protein CAISDRDTGNTIYF.

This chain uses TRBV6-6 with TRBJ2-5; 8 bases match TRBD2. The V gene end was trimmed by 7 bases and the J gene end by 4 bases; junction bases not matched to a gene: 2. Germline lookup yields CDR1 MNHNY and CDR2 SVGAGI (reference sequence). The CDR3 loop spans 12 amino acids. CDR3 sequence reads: CASTAGGETQYF. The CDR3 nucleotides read TGTGCCAGCACCGCGGGAGGAGAGACCCAGTACTTC.

For the CDR3, the DNA is TGCAGCGTCTCGGAGGGTATTAATGAAAAACTGTTTTTT. This codes for CSVSEGINEKLFF. V gene TRBV29-1 combines with J gene TRBJ1-4, with unresolved D. Germline V gene sequence: CDR1 SQVTM, CDR2 ANQGSEA. The V end lost 6 bases, the J end lost 4 bases, and 12 bases lay between the germline ends. The CDR3 is made up of 13 amino acids.

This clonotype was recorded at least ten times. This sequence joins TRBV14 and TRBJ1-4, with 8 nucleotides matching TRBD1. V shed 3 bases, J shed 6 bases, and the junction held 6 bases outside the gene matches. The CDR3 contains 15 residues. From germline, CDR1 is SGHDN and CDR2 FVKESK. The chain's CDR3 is CASSQLTGVDEKLFF. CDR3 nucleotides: TGTGCCAGCAGCCAGCTGACAGGGGTGGATGAAAAACTGTTTTTT.

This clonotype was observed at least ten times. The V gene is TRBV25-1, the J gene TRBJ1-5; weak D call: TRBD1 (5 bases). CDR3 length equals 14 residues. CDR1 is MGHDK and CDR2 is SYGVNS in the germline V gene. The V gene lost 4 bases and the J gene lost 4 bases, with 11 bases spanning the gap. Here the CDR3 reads CASSVEGLNQPQHF. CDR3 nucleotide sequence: TGTGCCAGCAGTGTCGAGGGGCTGAATCAGCCCCAGCATTTT. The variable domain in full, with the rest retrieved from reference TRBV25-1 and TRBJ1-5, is EADIYQTPRYLVIGTGKKITLECSQTMGHDKMYWYQQDPGMELHLIHYSYGVNSTEKGDLSSESTVSRIRTEHFPLTLESARPSHTSQYLCASSVEGLNQPQHFGDGTRLSIL.

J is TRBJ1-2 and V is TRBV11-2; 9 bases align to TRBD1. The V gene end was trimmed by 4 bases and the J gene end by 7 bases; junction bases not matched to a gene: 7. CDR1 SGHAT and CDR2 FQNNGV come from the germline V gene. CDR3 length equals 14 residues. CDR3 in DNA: TGTGCCAGCAGCTACCGCGGGACAGGGACTGGCTACACCTTC. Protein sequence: CASSYRGTGTGYTF.

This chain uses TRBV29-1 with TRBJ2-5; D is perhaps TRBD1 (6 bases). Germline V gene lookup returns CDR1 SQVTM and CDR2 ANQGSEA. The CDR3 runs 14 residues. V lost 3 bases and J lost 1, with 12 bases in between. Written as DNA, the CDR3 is TGCAGCGTTGACGGAGGACAGAGCCAAGAGACCCAGTACTTC. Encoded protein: CSVDGGQSQETQYF.

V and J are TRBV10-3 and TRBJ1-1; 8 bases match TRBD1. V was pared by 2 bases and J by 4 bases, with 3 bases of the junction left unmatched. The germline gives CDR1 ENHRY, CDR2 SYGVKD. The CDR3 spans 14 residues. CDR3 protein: CAISEGRGLTEAFF. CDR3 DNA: TGTGCCATCAGTGAGGGCAGGGGGCTCACTGAAGCTTTCTTT.

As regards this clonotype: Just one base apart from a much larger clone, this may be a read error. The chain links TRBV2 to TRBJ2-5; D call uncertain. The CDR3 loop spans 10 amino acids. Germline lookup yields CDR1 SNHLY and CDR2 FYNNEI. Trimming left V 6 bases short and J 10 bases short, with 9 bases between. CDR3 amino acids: CASRLPNQYF. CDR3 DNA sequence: TGTGCCAGCAGGTTGCCGAACCAGTACTTC. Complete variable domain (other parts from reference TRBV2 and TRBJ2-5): EPEVTQTPSHQVTQMGQEVILRCVPISNHLYFYWYRQILGQKVEFLVSFYNNEISEKSEIFDDQFSVERPDGSNFTLKIRSTKLEDSAMYFCASRLPNQYFGPGTRLLVL.

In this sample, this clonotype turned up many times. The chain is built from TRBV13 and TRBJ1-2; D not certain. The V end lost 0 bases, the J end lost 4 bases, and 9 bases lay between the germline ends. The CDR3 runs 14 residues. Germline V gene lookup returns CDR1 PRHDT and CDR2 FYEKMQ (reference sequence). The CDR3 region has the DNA TGTGCCAGCAGCTTAGGGTCCGAAATCTATGGCTACACCTTC. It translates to CASSLGSEIYGYTF.

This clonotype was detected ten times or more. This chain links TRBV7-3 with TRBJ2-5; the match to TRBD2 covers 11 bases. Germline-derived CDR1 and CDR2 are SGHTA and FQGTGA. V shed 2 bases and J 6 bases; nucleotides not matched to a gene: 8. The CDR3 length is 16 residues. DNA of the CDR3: TGTGCCAGCAGCTTAGGGGGACTAGCGGACTGGAAGACCCAGTACTTC. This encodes CASSLGGLADWKTQYF.

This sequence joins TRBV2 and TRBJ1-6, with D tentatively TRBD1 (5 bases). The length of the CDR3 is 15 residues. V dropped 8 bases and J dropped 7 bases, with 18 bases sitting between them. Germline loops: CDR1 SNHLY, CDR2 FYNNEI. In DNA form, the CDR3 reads TGTGCCAGCTCACCAAGCCGGGGCGGAAATTCACCCCTCCACTTT. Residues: CASSPSRGGNSPLHF.

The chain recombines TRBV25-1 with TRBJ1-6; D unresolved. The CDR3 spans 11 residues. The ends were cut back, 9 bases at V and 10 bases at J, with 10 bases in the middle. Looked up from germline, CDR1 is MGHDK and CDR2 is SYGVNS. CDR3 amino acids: CASGTTSPLHF. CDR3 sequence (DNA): TGTGCCAGTGGTACAACCTCACCCCTCCACTTT.

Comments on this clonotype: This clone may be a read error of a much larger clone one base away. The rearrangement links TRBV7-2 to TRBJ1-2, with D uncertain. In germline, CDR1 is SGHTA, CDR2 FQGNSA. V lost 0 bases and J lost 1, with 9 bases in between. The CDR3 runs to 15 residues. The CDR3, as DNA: TGTGCCAGCAGCTTAGCGTGTTCGGTTAACTATGGCTACACCTTC. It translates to CASSLACSVNYGYTF.

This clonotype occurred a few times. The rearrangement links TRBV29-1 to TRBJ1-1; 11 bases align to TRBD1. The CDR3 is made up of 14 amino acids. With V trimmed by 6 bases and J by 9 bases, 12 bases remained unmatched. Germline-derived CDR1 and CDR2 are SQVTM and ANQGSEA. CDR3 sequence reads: CSVWTGGWRGQAFF. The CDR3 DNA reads TGCAGCGTCTGGACAGGGGGCTGGCGGGGTCAAGCTTTCTTT.